Presented here are 29 T cell receptor beta chains from one specimen sequenced in a study of blood T cell repertoires in COVID-19. Only in-frame clones appear in the TCRdb table, and some are missing; sequencing was by immunoSEQ multiplex PCR. The data hold around 250,000 clones, with 90% to 95% observed a single time. Sequencing used PBMCs or T cells enriched from blood (not recorded which). The receptors here all came from a human donor in a cohort exposed to, infected with or recovered from COVID-19 (not recorded which). The donor label of this sample is uncertain.

The chain carries TRBV7-8 and TRBJ1-4, with D uncertain. The CDR3 spans 15 residues. With 5 bases removed from V and 8 bases from J, the gap between germline ends came to 18 bases. Germline V lookup: CDR1 SGHVS, CDR2 FQNEAQ. In nucleotides, the CDR3 is TGTGCCAGCAGCGTGCGGGTCTCTAAGGTGGAAAAACTGTTTTTT. It encodes CASSVRVSKVEKLFF.

This clone was detected once. The chain employs TRBV7-9 and TRBJ2-3; TRBD2 matches at 11 bases. There are 16 residues in the CDR3. CDR1 is SEHNR and CDR2 is FQNEAQ in the germline V gene (reference sequence). V trimming: 4 bases; J trimming: 6 bases; junction bases outside the gene matches: 9. This CDR3 reads CASSSPVAGGPDTQYF. CDR3 nucleotide sequence: TGTGCCAGCAGCTCACCGGTAGCGGGGGGGCCTGATACGCAGTATTTT.

This chain joins TRBV24-1 and TRBJ2-3; possibly TRBD2 for D (5 bases). The germline V gene has CDR1 KGHDR and CDR2 SFDVKD. V lost 7 bases and J lost 0, with 10 bases in between. The CDR3 has 14 amino acids. CDR3 DNA: TGTGCCACCAGCCAGGAGGCTAGCACAGATACGCAGTATTTT. Translation: CATSQEASTDTQYF.

This chain joins TRBV20-1 and TRBJ2-5; 8 nucleotides align to TRBD2. This CDR3 is built from 15 residues. After removal of 3 bases from V and 1 base from J, the junction contained 7 bases not matched to a gene. Germline CDR1 is DFQATT and CDR2 is SNEGSKA (reference sequence). The CDR3 nucleotides are TGCAGTGCTAGTGAGGGCGGGGGGACCCAAGAGACCCAGTACTTC. Translation: CSASEGGGTQETQYF.

The rearrangement uses TRBV12-3 or TRBV12-4 and TRBJ1-1; no clear D. The V end was cut by 7 bases, the J end by 7 bases, with 13 bases between. The CDR3 contains 12 residues. CDR3 DNA: TGTGCCAGCACCGCTGACCGGAGTGAAGCTTTCTTT. As protein: CASTADRSEAFF.

The chain joins TRBV2 to TRBJ1-5, with D maybe TRBD1 (6 bases). Trimming cost V 7 bases and J 6 bases, with 10 bases left between them. The CDR3 consists of 12 residues. Germline V gives CDR1 SNHLY, CDR2 FYNNEI. In DNA, the CDR3 is TGTGCCAGCAAGGGGGAGACTCAGCCCCAGCATTTT. As protein: CASKGETQPQHF.

The genes are TRBV7-9 and TRBJ1-1; 7 bases agree with TRBD1. Germline lookup yields CDR1 SEHNR and CDR2 FQNEAQ (reference sequence). V was clipped by 6 bases and J by 0 bases; unmatched bases: 19. This CDR3 comprises 19 residues. This CDR3 is CASRLTRIDRAGMNTEAFF. The DNA for the CDR3 is TGTGCCAGCAGGCTTACCCGGATAGACAGGGCGGGGATGAACACTGAAGCTTTCTTT.

This clone was counted once. V and J are TRBV27 and TRBJ2-3, with D possibly matching TRBD2 (5 bases). Trimming took 1 base from V and 0 from J, leaving 11 bases between them. The CDR3 loop spans 16 amino acids. The germline CDR1 and CDR2 sequences are MNHEY and SMNVEV (reference sequence). In DNA, the CDR3 is TGTGCCAGCAGTTTATATGGCGGGTCTAGCACAGATACGCAGTATTTT. Protein: CASSLYGGSSTDTQYF.

The CDR3 DNA sequence: TGTGCCAGCAGTTACTCGAGCAGGGGGCAAACTGAAGCTTTCTTT. Protein sequence: CASSYSSRGQTEAFF. This chain links TRBV6-5 with TRBJ1-1; 8 bases are a match to TRBD1. V was pared by 0 bases and J by 5 bases, with 5 bases of the junction left unmatched. Germline CDR1 and CDR2: MNHEY and SVGAGI. The CDR3 has 15 residues.

The V call is TRBV7-8, the J call TRBJ1-1; D possibly corresponds to TRBD1 (6 bases). Trimming stripped 5 bases from V and 6 bases from J, with 13 bases between. The germline CDR1 and CDR2 sequences are SGHVS and FQNEAQ. The CDR3 runs to 13 residues. CDR3 amino acids: CASSKTEGAEAFF. The CDR3 DNA follows: TGTGCCAGCAGCAAAACAGAGGGGGCTGAAGCTTTCTTT.

V gene TRBV7-2 combines with J gene TRBJ2-1, with TRBD2 identical over 11 bases. Germline assignment: CDR1 SGHTA and CDR2 FQGNSA. The CDR3 has 18 amino acids. The trim removed 1 base at V and 4 bases at J, leaving 9 bases unmatched. CDR3 residues: CASSLVGSGGAAYNEQFF. Here the CDR3 DNA reads TGTGCCAGCAGCTTAGTGGGTAGCGGGGGGGCCGCGTACAATGAGCAGTTCTTC.

V and J are TRBV7-9 and TRBJ1-1, with D possibly TRBD1 on 6 matching bases. The CDR3 contains 15 residues. Germline values: CDR1 SEHNR, CDR2 FQNEAQ (reference sequence). The germline V and J ends were trimmed by 4 bases and 4 bases, with 16 bases remaining between them. The CDR3 sequence: CASSSPGEGGTEAFF. CDR3 DNA sequence: TGTGCCAGCAGCTCGCCAGGGGAAGGGGGCACTGAAGCTTTCTTT.

V and J are TRBV7-2 and TRBJ2-5, with 10 bases lining up with TRBD1. Trimming cost V 4 bases and J 9 bases; bases outside gene matches: 8. Germline-derived CDR1 and CDR2 are SGHTA and FQGNSA. CDR3 length: 14 amino acids. Here the CDR3 reads CASSSLPGQGSQYF. In DNA form, the CDR3 reads TGTGCCAGCAGCTCCCTACCGGGACAGGGGTCCCAGTACTTC.

The chain couples TRBV7-9 to TRBJ2-7, with 10 nucleotides matching TRBD1. CDR3 length: 16 amino acids. V gave up 5 bases and J gave up 3 bases; unmatched junction bases: 10. Germline CDR1 and CDR2: SEHNR and FQNEAQ (reference sequence). The CDR3 spells CASSLTPGQGSYEQYF. In DNA form, the CDR3 reads TGTGCCAGCAGCCTGACTCCGGGACAGGGGAGCTACGAGCAGTACTTC.

The chain has TRBV20-1 and TRBJ2-1, with D possibly TRBD2 on 5 matching bases. Per the germline V gene, CDR1 is DFQATT and CDR2 is SNEGSKA (reference sequence). This CDR3 is 11 amino acids long. V shed 6 bases and J shed 10 bases, with 13 bases lying between them. CDR3 protein: CSASPGTEQFF. DNA of the CDR3: TGCAGTGCGAGTCCGGGAACAGAGCAGTTCTTC.

The chain carries TRBV29-1 and TRBJ2-7; D possibly corresponds to TRBD1 (5 bases). Trimming pared 6 bases from V and 1 base from J, leaving 13 bases between. CDR1 is SQVTM, CDR2 ANQGSEA, per germline. This CDR3 is 13 amino acids long. CDR3 sequence (DNA): TGCAGCGTCTCCGCGTCAGGGTCCTACGAGCAGTACTTC. This sequence encodes CSVSASGSYEQYF.

The chain recombines TRBV4-3 with TRBJ2-1, with 7 bases fitting TRBD2. The trim removed 1 base at V and 4 bases at J, leaving 16 bases unmatched. Germline CDR1 reads LGHNA; CDR2 reads YSLEER. The CDR3 is made up of 19 amino acids. The CDR3 protein is CASSQGTGPGGEGYNEQFF. The CDR3 region has the DNA TGCGCCAGCAGCCAAGGCACGGGCCCTGGAGGGGAGGGTTACAATGAGCAGTTCTTC.

The chain uses TRBV4-1 and TRBJ1-4; D is ambiguous. Looked up from germline, CDR1 is MGHRA and CDR2 is YSYEKL. The CDR3 length is 13 residues. Trimming left V 4 bases short and J 8 bases short, with 11 bases between. CDR3 sequence: CASSRLYSEKLFF. In nucleotides, the CDR3 is TGCGCCAGCAGCCGATTGTACAGCGAAAAACTGTTTTTT.

This clone was counted only a few times. This chain links TRBV6-6 with TRBJ1-5; unclear D gene. The germline V gene encodes CDR1 MNHNY and CDR2 SVGAGI (reference sequence). V lost 4 bases and J 4 bases, leaving 8 bases between the germline ends. This CDR3 spans 13 amino acids. CDR3 sequence (DNA): TGTGCCAGCAGTTCCCTCAGTAATCAGCCCCAGCATTTT. As protein: CASSSLSNQPQHF.

This chain joins TRBV2 and TRBJ1-5, with D maybe TRBD1 (5 bases). CDR1 is SNHLY, CDR2 FYNNEI, per germline. With 9 bases removed from V and 3 bases from J, the gap between germline ends came to 18 bases. This CDR3 region has 15 residues. CDR3 DNA: TGTGCCAGTACCTGGGGGGGGGTTACCAATCAGCCCCAGCATTTT. It yields the protein CASTWGGVTNQPQHF.

This rearrangement joins TRBV18 to TRBJ1-1; TRBD1 agrees at 7 bases. The CDR3 is 17 amino acids. Germline V gene sequence: CDR1 KGHSH, CDR2 LQKENI. The J segment lost 2 bases and the V segment lost 1 base, leaving 10 bases of the junction unmatched. The CDR3 region is CASSPLRQGSGNTEAFF. The CDR3 coding sequence is TGTGCCAGCTCACCACTACGACAGGGATCAGGAAACACTGAAGCTTTCTTT.

The rearrangement joins TRBV7-2 to TRBJ2-5, with D hard to call. The CDR3 totals 12 residues. CDR1 SGHTA and CDR2 FQGNSA come from the germline V gene. Trimming shortened V by 1 base and J by 5 bases, and 5 bases separated the two germline ends. CDR3 region: CASSLESETQYF. In DNA form, the CDR3 reads TGTGCCAGCAGCTTAGAATCGGAGACCCAGTACTTC.

The chain employs TRBV3-1 (or the pseudogene TRBV3-2) and TRBJ1-2; TRBD1 aligns across 9 bases. The length of the CDR3 is 14 residues. Germline assignment: CDR1 LGHDT and CDR2 YNNKEL (reference sequence). With 5 bases clipped from V and 4 bases from J, the junction kept 5 bases outside the gene matches. The DNA of the CDR3 is TGTGCCAGCAGCGCCGGACAGGGGTTCTATGGCTACACCTTC. It translates to CASSAGQGFYGYTF.

The chain carries TRBV9 and TRBJ1-1; 8 nucleotides agree with TRBD1. This CDR3 is 14 amino acids long. Looked up from germline, CDR1 is SGDLS and CDR2 is YYNGEE. V lost 4 bases and J lost 3; bases outside the gene matches: 5. The CDR3 nucleotides read TGTGCCAGCAGCTTTACAGGGGGGGACACTGAAGCTTTCTTT. This translates into CASSFTGGDTEAFF.

The chain couples TRBV4-3 to TRBJ2-3; 9 nucleotides match TRBD2. The CDR3 spans 15 residues. The V gene's germline CDR1 is LGHNA and CDR2 YSLEER. The V gene end was trimmed by 3 bases and the J gene end by 6 bases; junction bases not matched to a gene: 7. As DNA, the CDR3 is TGCGCCAGCAGCCAGTGGGTAGCGGGGGCGGATACGCAGTATTTT. Amino acids: CASSQWVAGADTQYF.

This chain connects TRBV5-1 to TRBJ1-6, with 8 bases identical to TRBD1. In germline, CDR1 is SGHRS, CDR2 YFSETQ. Germline trimming cut 4 bases from V and 10 bases from J; bases unmatched to any gene: 13. The CDR3 is 16 residues long. The DNA of the CDR3 is TGCGCCAGCAGCCCCACGACAGGGGAGGTTTGGTCACCCCTCCACTTT. Amino acid sequence: CASSPTTGEVWSPLHF.

The genes are TRBV15 and TRBJ1-4; 7 positions agree with TRBD1. Germline V gene sequence: CDR1 LNHNV, CDR2 YYDKDF (reference sequence). The V segment lost 5 bases and the J segment 4 bases; nucleotides outside the gene matches: 10. This CDR3 is built from 16 residues. The CDR3 region has the DNA TGTGCCACCAGCGCCTCCCGGGACAGAGTTAATGAAAAACTGTTTTTT. Protein sequence: CATSASRDRVNEKLFF.

The V gene is TRBV4-3, the J gene TRBJ2-7; D is perhaps TRBD2 (5 bases). Trimming took 1 base from V and 0 from J, leaving 19 bases between them. CDR3 length equals 18 residues. Per germline, CDR1 LGHNA and CDR2 YSLEER. The CDR3 loop is CASSQALPHGIVSYEQYF. CDR3 in DNA: TGCGCCAGCAGCCAAGCCCTACCCCACGGGATTGTCTCCTACGAGCAGTACTTC.

The rearrangement uses TRBV6-5 and TRBJ1-1; unclear D gene. This CDR3 has 14 amino acids. Germline CDR1 MNHEY, CDR2 SVGAGI. The V end lost 6 bases, the J end lost 1 base, and 12 bases lay between the germline ends. The CDR3 is CASRPSTPNTEAFF. CDR3 nucleotides: TGTGCCAGCAGACCCTCTACGCCGAACACTGAAGCTTTCTTT.